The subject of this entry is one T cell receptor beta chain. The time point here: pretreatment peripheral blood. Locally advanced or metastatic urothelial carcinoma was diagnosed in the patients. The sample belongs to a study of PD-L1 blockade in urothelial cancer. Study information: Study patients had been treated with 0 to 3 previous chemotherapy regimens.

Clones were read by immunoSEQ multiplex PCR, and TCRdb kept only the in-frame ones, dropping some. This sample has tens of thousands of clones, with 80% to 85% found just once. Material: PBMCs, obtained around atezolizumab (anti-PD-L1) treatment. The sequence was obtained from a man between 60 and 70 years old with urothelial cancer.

The CDR3 loop reads CASSPNAGGHGYTF. CDR3 DNA: TGTGCCAGCTCACCGAACGCAGGGGGCCATGGCTACACCTTC. The genes are TRBV18 and TRBJ1-2, with 8 bases lining up with TRBD1. With 3 bases clipped from V and 6 bases from J, the junction kept 6 bases outside the gene matches. The CDR3 consists of 14 residues. Germline V gene sequence: CDR1 KGHSH, CDR2 LQKENI.